The TCR beta chain described here comes from a study of response to subunit inactivated influenza vaccine. TCRdb called the RT-PCR reads again in MiXCR, with one record for every CDR3 protein. This sample has about 700,000 distinct CDR3 sequences, with around 14% found just once. Trimming took 2 bases from V and 2 from J, leaving 10 bases between them. This CDR3 has 15 amino acids. The source was PBMCs from blood, collected about 14 days before vaccination. J is TRBJ1-5 and V is TRBV12-3 or TRBV12-4; D ambiguous. The sequence was obtained from a man aged 50 to 59 who received an inactivated influenza vaccine. CDR3 in DNA: TGTGCCAGCAGTTTAACAGATATTCGCAATCAGCCCCAGCATTTT. Its translation: CASSLTDIRNQPQHF.